A single sample gave rise to the 10 T cell receptor beta chains below, sequenced in a study of T cell responses to AZD1222 COVID-19 vaccine (dated by TCRdb to the early 2020s). Library prep was done by the immunoSEQ multiplex PCR assay. TCRdb carries this immuneACCESS record with in-frame sequences only. Its versions omit some clonotypes, under half of them owing to an unresolved V gene in the studies checked, with the rest unexplained. The sample table records fewer than 75,000 clones; 85% to 95% of these occur just once. The top ten clones comprise 6.3% of the sample. The time point label here, explained by the study, means: about 28 days (+/-7) after the second vaccine dose. In light of the paper, this sample's treatment or condition label describes: meningococcal conjugate vaccine given as trial control. This specimen consisted of peripheral blood, obtained 28 days after the second dose of the MenACWY control vaccine. The receptors were sampled from an adult who received the MenACWY meningococcal vaccine as a control.

This rearrangement joins TRBV28 to TRBJ1-6, with D possibly TRBD1 on 5 matching bases. Per germline, CDR1 MDHEN and CDR2 SYDVKM. CDR3 length equals 14 residues. V lost 8 bases and J lost 5, with 13 bases in between. The CDR3 here is CASGGNWNNSPLHF. CDR3 in DNA: TGTGCCAGCGGGGGAAACTGGAATAATTCACCCCTCCACTTT.

V usage is TRBV5-1 and J usage is TRBJ1-5; TRBD1 matches 12 bases. The CDR3 sequence is 14 residues long. Germline V gene lookup returns CDR1 SGHRS and CDR2 YFSETQ. Trimming removed 2 bases from V and 7 bases from J; junction bases left unmatched: 1. The CDR3 sequence is CASSFGTGGQPQHF. The CDR3 nucleotides read TGCGCCAGCAGCTTCGGGACAGGGGGCCAGCCCCAGCATTTT.

This chain joins TRBV27 and TRBJ2-1, with unresolved D. Germline V gene data show CDR1 as MNHEY and CDR2 as SMNVEV (reference sequence). This CDR3 spans 14 amino acids. The V gene lost 5 bases and the J gene lost 6 bases, with 14 bases spanning the gap. The CDR3 region is CASSPSKPSNEQFF. The CDR3 DNA reads TGTGCCAGCAGTCCCTCCAAACCCTCCAATGAGCAGTTCTTC.

The chain has TRBV2 and TRBJ1-5; D unclear. In germline, CDR1 is SNHLY, CDR2 FYNNEI. The CDR3 loop spans 12 amino acids. The germline V and J ends were trimmed by 8 bases and 3 bases, with 8 bases remaining between them. The CDR3 DNA reads TGTGCCAGCCTCGGAACCAATCAGCCCCAGCATTTT. Translating it yields CASLGTNQPQHF.

This chain joins TRBV9 and TRBJ1-2, with D possibly matching TRBD1 (6 bases). The V gene's germline CDR1 is SGDLS and CDR2 YYNGEE. The CDR3 totals 13 residues. The germline V and J ends were trimmed by 3 bases and 8 bases, with 14 bases remaining between them. CDR3 residues: CASSATGSGGYTF. The CDR3 DNA is TGTGCCAGCAGCGCGACAGGTTCGGGCGGCTACACCTTC.

The genes are TRBV19 and TRBJ1-5; no firm D call. Germline values: CDR1 LNHDA, CDR2 SQIVND (reference sequence). V lost 8 bases to trimming and J lost 0 bases, with 14 bases between them. This CDR3 has 15 residues. CDR3 nucleotides: TGTGCCAGTGCCCTGACGGATAATAGCAATCAGCCCCAGCATTTT. It codes for CASALTDNSNQPQHF.

The chain combines TRBV7-2 with TRBJ1-4; no definite D call. Germline CDR1 SGHTA, CDR2 FQGNSA. V was clipped by 1 base and J by 5 bases, with 5 bases between them. The CDR3 is 13 residues long. The CDR3 DNA reads as TGTGCCAGCAGCTTAGGGGTCAATGAAAAACTGTTTTTT. The encoded protein is CASSLGVNEKLFF. Based on the CDR3 plus reference TRBV7-2 and TRBJ1-4, the full variable domain is GAGVSQSPSNKVTEKGKDVELRCDPISGHTALYWYRQSLGQGLEFLIYFQGNSAPDKSGLPSDRFSAERTGGSVSTLTIQRTQQEDSAVYLCASSLGVNEKLFFGSGTQLSVL.

The chain links TRBV7-9 to TRBJ1-1, with a weak D call TRBD1 (5 bases). This CDR3 is 13 amino acids long. Trimming left V 5 bases short and J 3 bases short, with 10 bases between. The germline V gene encodes CDR1 SEHNR and CDR2 FQNEAQ (reference sequence). The CDR3 nucleotides read TGTGCCAGCAGCCGGGGAGGGGACACTGAAGCTTTCTTT. Translating it yields CASSRGGDTEAFF. Full variable domain (rest looked up from reference TRBV7-9 and TRBJ1-1): DTGVSQNPRHKITKRGQNVTFRCDPISEHNRLYWYRQTLGQGPEFLTYFQNEAQLEKSRLLSDRFSAERPKGSFSTLEIQRTEQGDSAMYLCASSRGGDTEAFFGQGTRLTVV.

The rearrangement joins TRBV6-5 to TRBJ1-2; D gene unclear. The germline V gene has CDR1 MNHEY and CDR2 SVGAGI. Trimming removed 0 bases at V and 0 bases at J, with 8 bases between. The CDR3 has 15 amino acids. In DNA, the CDR3 is TGTGCCAGCAGTTACTCAGGGAAGGCTAACTATGGCTACACCTTC. Its protein is CASSYSGKANYGYTF.

This clone was detected once. This chain joins TRBV30 and TRBJ2-1; 8 nucleotides align to TRBD2. Germline loops: CDR1 GTSNPN, CDR2 SVGIG (reference sequence). This CDR3 is 12 amino acids long. Trimming at V came to 8 bases and at J to 4 bases, leaving 4 bases not matched to a gene. The CDR3 loop reads CAGTRGYNEQFF. In nucleotides, the CDR3 is TGTGCCGGGACTAGGGGTTACAATGAGCAGTTCTTC. The full variable domain, completed using reference TRBV30 and TRBJ2-1, is SQTIHQWPATLVQPVGSPLSLECTVEGTSNPNLYWYRQAAGRGLQLLFYSVGIGQISSEVPQNLSASRPQDRQFILSSKKLLLSDSGFYLCAGTRGYNEQFFGPGTRLTVL.